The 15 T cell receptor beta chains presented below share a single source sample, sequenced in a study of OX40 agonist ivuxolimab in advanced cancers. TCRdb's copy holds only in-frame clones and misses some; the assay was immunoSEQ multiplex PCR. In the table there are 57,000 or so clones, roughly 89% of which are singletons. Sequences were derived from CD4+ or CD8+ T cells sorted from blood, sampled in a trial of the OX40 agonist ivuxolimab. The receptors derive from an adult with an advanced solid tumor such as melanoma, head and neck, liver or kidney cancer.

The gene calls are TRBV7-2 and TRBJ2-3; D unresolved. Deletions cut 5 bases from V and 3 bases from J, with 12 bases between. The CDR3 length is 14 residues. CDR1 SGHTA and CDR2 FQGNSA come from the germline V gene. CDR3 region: CASSLDGGTDTQYF. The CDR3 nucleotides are TGTGCCAGCAGCCTAGACGGTGGGACAGATACGCAGTATTTT.

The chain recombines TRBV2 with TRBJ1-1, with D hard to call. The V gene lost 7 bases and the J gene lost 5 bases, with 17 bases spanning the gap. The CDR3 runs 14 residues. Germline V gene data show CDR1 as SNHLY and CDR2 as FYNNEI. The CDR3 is CASTSGYLRTEAFF. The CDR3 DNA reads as TGTGCCAGCACGTCGGGTTACCTTAGGACTGAAGCTTTCTTT.

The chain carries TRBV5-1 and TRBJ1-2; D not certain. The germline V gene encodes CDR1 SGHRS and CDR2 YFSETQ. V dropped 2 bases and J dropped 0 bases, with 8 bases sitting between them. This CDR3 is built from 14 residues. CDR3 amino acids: CASSLRGSNYGYTF. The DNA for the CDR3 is TGCGCCAGCAGCTTACGAGGGTCTAACTATGGCTACACCTTC.

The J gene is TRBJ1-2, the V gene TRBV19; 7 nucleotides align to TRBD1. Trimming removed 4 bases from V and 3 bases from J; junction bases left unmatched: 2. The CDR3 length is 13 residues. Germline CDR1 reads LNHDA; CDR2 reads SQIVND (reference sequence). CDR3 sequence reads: CASSRDSDYGYTF. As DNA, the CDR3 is TGTGCCAGTAGTAGGGACAGTGACTATGGCTACACCTTC.

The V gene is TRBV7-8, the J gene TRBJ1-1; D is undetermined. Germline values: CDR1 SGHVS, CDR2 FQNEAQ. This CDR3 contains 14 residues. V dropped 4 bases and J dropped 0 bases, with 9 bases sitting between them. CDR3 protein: CASSWAGMNTEAFF. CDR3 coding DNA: TGTGCCAGCAGCTGGGCGGGTATGAACACTGAAGCTTTCTTT.

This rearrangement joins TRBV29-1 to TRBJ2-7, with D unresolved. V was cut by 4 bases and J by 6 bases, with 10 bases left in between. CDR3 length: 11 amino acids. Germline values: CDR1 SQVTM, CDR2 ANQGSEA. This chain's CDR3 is CSVVEGREQYF. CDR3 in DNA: TGCAGCGTTGTAGAAGGGCGCGAGCAGTACTTC.

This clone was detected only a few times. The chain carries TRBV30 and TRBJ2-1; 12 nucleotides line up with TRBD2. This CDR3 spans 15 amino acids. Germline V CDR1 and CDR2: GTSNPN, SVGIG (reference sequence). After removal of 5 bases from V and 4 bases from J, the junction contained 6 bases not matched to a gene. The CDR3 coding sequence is TGTGCCTGGCTAGTCGGGACTAGCGGGTACAATGAGCAGTTCTTC. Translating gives CAWLVGTSGYNEQFF.

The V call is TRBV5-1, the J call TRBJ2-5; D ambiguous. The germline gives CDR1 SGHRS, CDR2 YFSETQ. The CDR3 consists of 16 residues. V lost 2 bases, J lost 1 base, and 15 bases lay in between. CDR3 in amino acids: CASSFDAGRPQETQYF. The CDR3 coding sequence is TGCGCCAGCAGCTTCGACGCCGGACGGCCCCAAGAGACCCAGTACTTC.

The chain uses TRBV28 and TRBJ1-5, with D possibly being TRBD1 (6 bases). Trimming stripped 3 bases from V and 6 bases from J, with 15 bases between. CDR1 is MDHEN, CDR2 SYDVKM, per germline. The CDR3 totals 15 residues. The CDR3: CASSFFGGPRQPQHF. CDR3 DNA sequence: TGTGCCAGCAGTTTTTTTGGGGGCCCACGTCAGCCCCAGCATTTT.

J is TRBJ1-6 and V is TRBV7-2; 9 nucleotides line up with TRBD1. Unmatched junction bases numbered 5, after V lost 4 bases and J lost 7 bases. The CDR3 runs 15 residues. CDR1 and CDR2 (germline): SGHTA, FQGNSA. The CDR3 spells CASSSQQGANSPLHF. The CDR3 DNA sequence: TGTGCCAGCAGCTCCCAACAGGGGGCGAATTCACCCCTCCACTTT.

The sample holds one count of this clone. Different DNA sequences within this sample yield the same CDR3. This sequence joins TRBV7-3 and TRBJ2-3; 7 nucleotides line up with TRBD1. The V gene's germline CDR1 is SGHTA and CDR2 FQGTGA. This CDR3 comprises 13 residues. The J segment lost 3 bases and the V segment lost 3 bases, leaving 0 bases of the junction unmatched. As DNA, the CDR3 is TGTGCCAGCAGCTTGACAGGGACAGATACGCAGTATTTT. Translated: CASSLTGTDTQYF. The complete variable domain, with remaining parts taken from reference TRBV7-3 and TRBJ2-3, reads GAGVSQTPSNKVTEKGKYVELRCDPISGHTALYWYRQSLGQGPEFLIYFQGTGAADDSGLPNDRFFAVRPEGSVSTLKIQRTERGDSAVYLCASSLTGTDTQYFGPGTRLTVL.

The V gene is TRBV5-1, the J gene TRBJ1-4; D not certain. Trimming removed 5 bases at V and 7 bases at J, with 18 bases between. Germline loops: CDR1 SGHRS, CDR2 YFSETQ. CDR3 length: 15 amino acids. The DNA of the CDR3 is TGCGCCAGCAGTCGGCGTCCAGAACGGTCTGAAAAACTGTTTTTT. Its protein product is CASSRRPERSEKLFF.

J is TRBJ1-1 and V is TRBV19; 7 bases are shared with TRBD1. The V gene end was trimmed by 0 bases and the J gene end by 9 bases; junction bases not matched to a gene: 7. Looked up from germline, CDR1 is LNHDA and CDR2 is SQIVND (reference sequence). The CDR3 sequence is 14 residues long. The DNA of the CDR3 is TGTGCCAGTAGTATAGACCCCGAGGGGGCGAAAGCTTTCTTT. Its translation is CASSIDPEGAKAFF.

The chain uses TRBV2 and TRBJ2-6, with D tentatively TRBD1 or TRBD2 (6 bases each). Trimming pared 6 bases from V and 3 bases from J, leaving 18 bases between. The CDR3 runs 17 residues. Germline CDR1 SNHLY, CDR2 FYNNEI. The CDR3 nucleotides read TGTGCCAGCAGGGGGGGCCTTAGGGAGGATGGGGCCAACGTCCTGACTTTC. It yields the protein CASRGGLREDGANVLTF. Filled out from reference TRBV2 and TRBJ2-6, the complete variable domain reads EPEVTQTPSHQVTQMGQEVILRCVPISNHLYFYWYRQILGQKVEFLVSFYNNEISEKSEIFDDQFSVERPDGSNFTLKIRSTKLEDSAMYFCASRGGLREDGANVLTFGAGSRLTVL.

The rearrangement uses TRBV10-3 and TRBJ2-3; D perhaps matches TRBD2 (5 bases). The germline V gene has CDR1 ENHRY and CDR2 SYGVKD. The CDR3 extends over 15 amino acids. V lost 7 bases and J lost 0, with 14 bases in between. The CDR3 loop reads CAITSGGHSTDTQYF. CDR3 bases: TGTGCCATCACGAGCGGCGGCCATAGCACAGATACGCAGTATTTT.